These 30 T cell receptor beta chains were sequenced from one sample in a study of T-cell memory formation after mild COVID-19. TCRdb passed the 5' RACE reads through MiXCR, listing each CDR3 protein once. The table lists around 390,000 distinct CDR3 sequences, approximately 16% of them singletons. Sequenced: PBMCs or a T cell subset sorted from them (not recorded which). These receptors were obtained from a man between 18 and 29 years old who had mild COVID-19 (a few samples of this study predate the infection). Cell type and time point are not known.

This clonotype was counted a few times. The rearrangement joins TRBV7-9 to TRBJ2-2, with D unclear. CDR3 length: 14 residues. Trimming stripped 7 bases from V and 0 bases from J, with 9 bases between. Germline values: CDR1 SEHNR, CDR2 FQNEAQ (reference sequence). CDR3 sequence (DNA): TGTGCCAGCATCCTCGAAGCGAACACCGGGGAGCTGTTTTTT. Amino acids: CASILEANTGELFF.

The chain couples TRBV15 to TRBJ2-2; no definite D call. The germline V gene has CDR1 LNHNV and CDR2 YYDKDF (reference sequence). Trimming removed 0 bases from V and 1 base from J, with 6 bases in between. CDR3 length equals 15 residues. The CDR3 protein is CATSRDKRNTGELFF. In nucleotides, the CDR3 is TGTGCCACCAGCAGAGATAAAAGGAACACCGGGGAGCTGTTTTTT.

The chain combines TRBV28 with TRBJ2-1, with 11 positions matching TRBD2. V trimming: 8 bases; J trimming: 6 bases; junction bases outside the gene matches: 9. Germline lookup yields CDR1 MDHEN and CDR2 SYDVKM. This CDR3 region has 15 residues. CDR3 DNA sequence: TGTGCCAGCGTAACTAGCGGGGGAGGGACCAATGAGCAGTTCTTC. It yields the protein CASVTSGGGTNEQFF.

This chain connects TRBV7-2 to TRBJ1-5; D remains ambiguous. The V and J ends lost 3 bases and 1 base respectively, with 10 bases between them. The CDR3 covers 15 residues. Germline V gene sequence: CDR1 SGHTA, CDR2 FQGNSA. This CDR3 is CASSFALGSNQPQHF. CDR3 nucleotides: TGTGCCAGCAGCTTCGCATTGGGAAGCAATCAGCCCCAGCATTTT.

This clonotype was seen a handful of times. The V call is TRBV3-1, the J call TRBJ2-4; TRBD1 aligns across 10 bases. The CDR3 totals 14 residues. Germline V CDR1 and CDR2: LGHDT, YNNKEL (reference sequence). V lost 6 bases and J lost 6; bases outside the gene matches: 5. As DNA, the CDR3 is TGTGCCAGCAGTCGACAGGGGGCTTTAAACATTCAGTACTTC. Translating it yields CASSRQGALNIQYF.

J is TRBJ2-3 and V is TRBV25-1; D may be TRBD1 (6 bases). The V end lost 8 bases, the J end lost 1 base, and 13 bases lay between the germline ends. The CDR3 sequence is 14 residues long. The germline CDR1 and CDR2 sequences are MGHDK and SYGVNS. CDR3 sequence: CASRGNRGTDTQYF. The DNA for the CDR3 is TGTGCCAGCCGAGGGAACAGGGGCACAGATACGCAGTATTTT.

This clonotype occurred a few times. The V call is TRBV4-3, the J call TRBJ1-2, with a possible D match to TRBD1 (6 bases). The CDR3 length is 16 residues. In germline, CDR1 is LGHNA, CDR2 YSLEER. Trimming left V 0 bases short and J 7 bases short, with 18 bases between. The DNA of the CDR3 is TGCGCCAGCAGCCAAGAATTCCCCTGGGGGGCAGGTGGCTACACCTTC. This codes for CASSQEFPWGAGGYTF.

This clonotype was recorded a few times. The chain is built from TRBV4-1 and TRBJ1-5; 10 nucleotides line up with TRBD1. The CDR3 extends over 15 amino acids. The V gene's germline CDR1 is MGHRA and CDR2 YSYEKL. V lost 3 bases and J lost 3; bases outside the gene matches: 2. The CDR3 region is CASSQGQGLNQPQHF. The CDR3 DNA reads as TGCGCCAGCAGCCAGGGACAGGGGCTCAATCAGCCCCAGCATTTT.

The DNA of the CDR3 is TGTGCCCTGACAGGAGAGAACACCGGGGAGCTGTTTTTT. Its protein is CALTGENTGELFF. The chain links TRBV12-3 or TRBV12-4 to TRBJ2-2; perhaps TRBD1 as D (6 bases). The CDR3 extends over 13 amino acids. V was cut by 11 bases and J by 1 base, with 11 bases left in between.

This chain joins TRBV7-8 and TRBJ1-2; D gene unclear. The germline V and J ends were trimmed by 4 bases and 0 bases, with 15 bases remaining between them. The CDR3 covers 16 residues. Looked up from germline, CDR1 is SGHVS and CDR2 is FQNEAQ. CDR3 loop: CASSSTHGSSNYGYTF. For the CDR3, the DNA is TGTGCCAGCAGCTCGACACATGGCTCGTCTAACTATGGCTACACCTTC.

This clonotype was counted a few times. CDR3 DNA: TGTGCCAGCAGTTTTGATGTGGCAGGGGGCTATGGCTACACCTTC. Its translation is CASSFDVAGGYGYTF. The J gene is TRBJ1-2, the V gene TRBV27; 7 nucleotides align to TRBD1. V shed 3 bases, J shed 4 bases, and the junction held 8 bases outside the gene matches. Germline V gives CDR1 MNHEY, CDR2 SMNVEV (reference sequence). The CDR3 totals 15 residues.

V usage is TRBV3-1 and J usage is TRBJ1-1, with unresolved D. V lost 9 bases and J 1 base, leaving 9 bases between the germline ends. The CDR3 runs 12 residues. CDR1 is LGHDT and CDR2 is YNNKEL in the germline V gene (reference sequence). As DNA, the CDR3 is TGTGCCAGTTGTGATCAGAACACTGAAGCTTTCTTT. It yields the protein CASCDQNTEAFF.

Here the CDR3 reads CASSKGPENSPLHF. CDR3 sequence (DNA): TGTGCCAGCAGCAAGGGACCGGAAAATTCACCCCTCCACTTT. The rearrangement joins TRBV28 to TRBJ1-6; the D gene is possibly TRBD1 (5 bases). Germline V gene lookup returns CDR1 MDHEN and CDR2 SYDVKM. V lost 6 bases and J lost 7, with 13 bases in between. This CDR3 comprises 14 residues.

This sequence joins TRBV7-2 and TRBJ1-1, with TRBD1 identical over 7 bases. V lost 6 bases and J lost 1; bases outside the gene matches: 5. Germline loops: CDR1 SGHTA, CDR2 FQGNSA. The CDR3 covers 14 residues. CDR3: CASRRDRENTEAFF. Written as DNA, the CDR3 is TGTGCCAGCAGAAGAGACAGGGAGAACACTGAAGCTTTCTTT.

This clonotype was seen a handful of times. The CDR3 nucleotides read TGTGCCAGCCTCGGACTAGCGGGGGGGGGTGAGCAGTTCTTC. Protein sequence: CASLGLAGGGEQFF. The genes are TRBV6-6 and TRBJ2-1; 15 bases fit TRBD2. Per the germline V gene, CDR1 is MNHNY and CDR2 is SVGAGI (reference sequence). Trimming took 8 bases from V and 9 from J; bases not matched to a gene: 5. The CDR3 has 14 amino acids.

This clonotype was counted only a few times. The CDR3 coding sequence is TGTGCCAGCAGCTTTGGGACGGGTCATCAATCCTACACCTTC. It translates to CASSFGTGHQSYTF. V usage is TRBV7-2 and J usage is TRBJ1-2, with D possibly matching TRBD1 (5 bases). The CDR3 length is 14 residues. Trimming took 3 bases from V and 10 from J, leaving 18 bases between them. CDR1 and CDR2 from the germline V gene are SGHTA and FQGNSA.

The chain uses TRBV29-1 and TRBJ2-5; D is perhaps TRBD2 (5 bases). This CDR3 is 14 amino acids long. V gave up 4 bases and J gave up 5 bases, with 17 bases separating them. The V gene's germline CDR1 is SQVTM and CDR2 ANQGSEA. This chain's CDR3 is CSVVNRLSAETQYF. The CDR3 nucleotides read TGCAGCGTTGTGAACCGACTATCGGCGGAGACCCAGTACTTC. Full variable domain (outside the CDR3, taken from reference TRBV29-1 and TRBJ2-5): SAVISQKPSRDICQRGTSLTIQCQVDSQVTMMFWYRQQPGQSLTLIATANQGSEATYESGFVIDKFPISRPNLTFSTLTVSNMSPEDSSIYLCSVVNRLSAETQYFGPGTRLLVL.

This chain connects TRBV7-2 to TRBJ1-2; D remains unclear. There are 14 residues in the CDR3. CDR1 and CDR2 from the germline V gene are SGHTA and FQGNSA. Between the trimmed V and J ends, which lost 0 bases and 4 bases, there was a span of 9 bases. CDR3 nucleotide sequence: TGTGCCAGCAGCTTAGCCGCAGGAGTCTATGGCTACACCTTC. This translates into CASSLAAGVYGYTF.

This chain uses TRBV7-7 with TRBJ2-3; the D gene is possibly TRBD1 (5 bases). This CDR3 is built from 15 residues. V lost 5 bases to trimming and J lost 2 bases, with 14 bases between them. The germline V gene encodes CDR1 SSHAT and CDR2 FNYEAQ (reference sequence). The CDR3 region is CASSKGAQTTDTQYF. CDR3 coding DNA: TGTGCCAGCAGCAAAGGGGCACAGACCACAGATACGCAGTATTTT.

The chain links TRBV7-2 to TRBJ1-2, with 7 bases identical to TRBD1. The CDR3 sequence is 12 residues long. Germline CDR1 and CDR2: SGHTA and FQGNSA. Trimming took 3 bases from V and 14 from J; bases not matched to a gene: 9. The CDR3 bases are TGTGCCAGCAGCTTGACGCGACAGGGAATTACCTTC. Protein sequence: CASSLTRQGITF.

This clonotype has just a few counts. The rearrangement uses TRBV29-1 and TRBJ1-4; TRBD1 agrees at 7 bases. This CDR3 is 13 amino acids long. Germline trimming cut 0 bases from V and 15 bases from J; bases unmatched to any gene: 10. Germline assignment: CDR1 SQVTM and CDR2 ANQGSEA. CDR3 in amino acids: CSVEEVTEQGMFF. As DNA, the CDR3 is TGCAGCGTTGAAGAGGTAACGGAACAGGGGATGTTTTTT. The full variable domain, rest sourced from reference TRBV29-1 and TRBJ1-4, is SAVISQKPSRDICQRGTSLTIQCQVDSQVTMMFWYRQQPGQSLTLIATANQGSEATYESGFVIDKFPISRPNLTFSTLTVSNMSPEDSSIYLCSVEEVTEQGMFFGSGTQLSVL.

The sample holds a few counts of this clonotype. The chain carries TRBV28 and TRBJ2-6, with 7 bases matching TRBD2. Trimming cost V 5 bases and J 2 bases; bases outside gene matches: 3. The CDR3 runs 15 residues. Germline V lookup: CDR1 MDHEN, CDR2 SYDVKM. This CDR3 is CASSGGVAGANVLTF. The CDR3 DNA reads as TGTGCCAGCAGTGGGGGGGTCGCTGGGGCCAACGTCCTGACTTTC.

This clonotype was recorded a few times. The chain joins TRBV4-1 to TRBJ1-5; D call uncertain. There are 15 residues in the CDR3. Germline lookup yields CDR1 MGHRA and CDR2 YSYEKL. V lost 0 bases and J lost 6, with 12 bases in between. The DNA of the CDR3 is TGCGCCAGCAGCCAAGATTTGACGGGTAGTCAGCCCCAGCATTTT. Its translation: CASSQDLTGSQPQHF.

The chain combines TRBV4-2 with TRBJ2-2; no clear D gene. There are 15 residues in the CDR3. Germline CDR1 reads LGHNA; CDR2 reads YNFKEQ. Deletions cut 5 bases from V and 1 base from J, with 11 bases between. The CDR3 loop reads CASSSRRRNTGELFF. DNA for the CDR3: TGTGCCAGCAGCTCTAGGCGGCGGAACACCGGGGAGCTGTTTTTT.

The chain links TRBV12-3 or TRBV12-4 to TRBJ2-1; D ambiguous. The CDR3 covers 15 residues. Trimming removed 3 bases at V and 8 bases at J, with 17 bases between. This chain's CDR3 is CASSFPPGRSDEQFF. In nucleotides, the CDR3 is TGTGCCAGCAGTTTCCCCCCGGGCAGGAGCGATGAGCAGTTCTTC.

The chain has TRBV5-1 and TRBJ2-2, with TRBD1 as a possible D gene (5 bases). CDR3 length: 13 amino acids. Germline CDR1 and CDR2: SGHRS and YFSETQ. V was shortened by 4 bases and J by 5 bases, with 9 bases between the two germline ends. For the CDR3, the DNA is TGCGCCAGCAGCACCGACAGAACCGGGGAGCTGTTTTTT. Its protein is CASSTDRTGELFF.

The chain couples TRBV20-1 to TRBJ1-2, with D possibly TRBD1 on 6 matching bases. The ends were cut back, 3 bases at V and 7 bases at J, with 18 bases in the middle. Germline V gene sequence: CDR1 DFQATT, CDR2 SNEGSKA (reference sequence). The CDR3 covers 14 residues. Here the CDR3 reads CSASGSGEKGGYTF. For the CDR3, the DNA is TGCAGTGCTAGTGGATCAGGGGAGAAAGGTGGCTACACCTTC.

V gene TRBV6-5 combines with J gene TRBJ2-2, with 9 bases fitting TRBD1. V dropped 2 bases and J dropped 7; count of bases not matched to a gene: 5. The CDR3 has 15 amino acids. Germline values: CDR1 MNHEY, CDR2 SVGAGI. The CDR3 is CASSYGTGLSGELFF. CDR3 sequence (DNA): TGTGCCAGCAGTTACGGGACAGGGCTAAGCGGGGAGCTGTTTTTT.

This clonotype was counted between two and nine times. This chain uses TRBV6-5 with TRBJ2-1; no reliable D call. The length of the CDR3 is 15 residues. Trimming removed 0 bases from V and 0 bases from J, with 6 bases in between. Germline V gene data show CDR1 as MNHEY and CDR2 as SVGAGI. CDR3 loop: CASSYSYYSYNEQFF. DNA of the CDR3: TGTGCCAGCAGTTACTCTTACTACTCCTACAATGAGCAGTTCTTC.

This clonotype was detected a few times. V is TRBV20-1 and J is TRBJ2-5, with 7 positions matching TRBD2. Germline values: CDR1 DFQATT, CDR2 SNEGSKA (reference sequence). Trimming took 2 bases from V and 4 from J; bases not matched to a gene: 13. The CDR3 totals 16 residues. For the CDR3, the DNA is TGCAGTGCTAGACCCTGGACTAGTGACAAGTTAGAGACCCAGTACTTC. This translates into CSARPWTSDKLETQYF.